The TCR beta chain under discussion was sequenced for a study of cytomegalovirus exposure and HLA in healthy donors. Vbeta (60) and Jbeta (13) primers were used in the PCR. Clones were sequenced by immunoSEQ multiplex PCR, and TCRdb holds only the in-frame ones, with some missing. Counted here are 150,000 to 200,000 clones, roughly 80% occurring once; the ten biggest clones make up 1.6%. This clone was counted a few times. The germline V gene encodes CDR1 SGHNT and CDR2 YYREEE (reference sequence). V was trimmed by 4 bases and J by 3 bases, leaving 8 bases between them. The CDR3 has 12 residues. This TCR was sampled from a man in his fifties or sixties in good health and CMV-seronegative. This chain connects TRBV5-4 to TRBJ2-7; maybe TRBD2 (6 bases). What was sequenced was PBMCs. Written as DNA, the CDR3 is TGTGCCAGCAGCCCAGCGGGCTACGAGCAGTACTTC. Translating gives CASSPAGYEQYF.